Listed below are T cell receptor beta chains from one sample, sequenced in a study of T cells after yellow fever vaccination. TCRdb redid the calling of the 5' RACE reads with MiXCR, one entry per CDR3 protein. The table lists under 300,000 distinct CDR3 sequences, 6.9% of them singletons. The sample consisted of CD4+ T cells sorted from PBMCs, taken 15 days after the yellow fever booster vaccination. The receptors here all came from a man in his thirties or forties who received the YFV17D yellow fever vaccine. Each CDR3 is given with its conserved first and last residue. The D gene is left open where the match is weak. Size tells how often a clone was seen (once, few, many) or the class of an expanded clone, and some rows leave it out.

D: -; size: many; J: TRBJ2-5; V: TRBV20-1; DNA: TGCAGTGCTATGATGGGGGCTGGAGAGACCCAGTACTTC; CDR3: CSAMMGAGETQYF
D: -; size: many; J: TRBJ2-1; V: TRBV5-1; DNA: TGCGCCAGCAGCTTTGGGGGAGCCTACAATGAGCAGTTCTTC; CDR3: CASSFGGAYNEQFF
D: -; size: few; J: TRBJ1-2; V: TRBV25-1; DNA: TGTGCCAGCAGTGATCGGGGCTACACCTTC; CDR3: CASSDRGYTF
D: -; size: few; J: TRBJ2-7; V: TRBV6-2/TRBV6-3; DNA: TGTGCCAGCAGTTACGACCCCAATCCTGCCGAGCAGTACTTC; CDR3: CASSYDPNPAEQYF
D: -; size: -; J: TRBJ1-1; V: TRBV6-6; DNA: TGTGCCAGCAGTTGGAAGGATGCTGAAGCTTTCTTT; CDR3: CASSWKDAEAFF
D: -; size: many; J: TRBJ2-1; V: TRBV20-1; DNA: TGCAGTGCTAGCCCTGGGGGTTACAATGAGCAGTTCTTC; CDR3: CSASPGGYNEQFF
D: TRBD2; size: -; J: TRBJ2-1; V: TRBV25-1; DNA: TGTGCCAGCAGTGAAAAGGCTAGCGGGTACTACAATGAGCAGTTCTTC; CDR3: CASSEKASGYYNEQFF
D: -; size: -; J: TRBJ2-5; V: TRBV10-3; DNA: TGTGCCATCAGTGAATCCCCGCAGGGTGGAGAGACCCAGTACTTC; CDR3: CAISESPQGGETQYF
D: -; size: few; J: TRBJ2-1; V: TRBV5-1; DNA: TGCGCCAGCAGCGCCCAGGTCAGGGGTAGCGATGAGCAGTTCTTC; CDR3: CASSAQVRGSDEQFF
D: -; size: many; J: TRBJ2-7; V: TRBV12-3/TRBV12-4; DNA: TGTGCCAGCCGGAGGGGGGCGGGCTACGAGCAGTACTTC; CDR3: CASRRGAGYEQYF
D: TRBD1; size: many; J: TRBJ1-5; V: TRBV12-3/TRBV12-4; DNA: TGTGCCAGCAGTTACCTCCAGGGGGCTGGCAATCAGCCCCAGCATTTT; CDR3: CASSYLQGAGNQPQHF
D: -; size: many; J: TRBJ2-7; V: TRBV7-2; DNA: TGTGCCAGCAGCTTATATACCGGGAACGAGCAGTACTTC; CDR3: CASSLYTGNEQYF
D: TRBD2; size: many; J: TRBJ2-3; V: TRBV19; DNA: TGTGCCAGTAGTAAACGGACTAGCGGAGCAGATACGCAGTATTTT; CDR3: CASSKRTSGADTQYF
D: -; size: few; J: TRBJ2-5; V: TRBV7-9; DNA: TGTGCCAGCAGCTCGCGGGCCTTTTTTAACCAAGAGACCCAGTACTTC; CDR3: CASSSRAFFNQETQYF
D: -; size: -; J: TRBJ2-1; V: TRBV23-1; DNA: TGCGCCAGCAGTCTAACCAGGGCGCGTATCAATGAGCAGTTCTTC; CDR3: CASSLTRARINEQFF
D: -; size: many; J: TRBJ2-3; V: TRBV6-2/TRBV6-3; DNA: TGTGCCAGCCGTCTTCGGCCCCGGAGCACAGATACGCAGTATTTT; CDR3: CASRLRPRSTDTQYF
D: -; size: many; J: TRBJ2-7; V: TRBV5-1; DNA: TGCGCCAGCAGCTTCGGCAGCAGGTACGAGCAGTACTTC; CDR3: CASSFGSRYEQYF
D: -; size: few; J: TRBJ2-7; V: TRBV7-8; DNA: TGTGCCAGCAGCCCCACTAGCTCCTACGAGCAGTACTTC; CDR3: CASSPTSSYEQYF
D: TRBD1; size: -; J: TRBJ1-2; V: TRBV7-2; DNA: TGTGCCAGCAGCGCAGTCCCGGGACAGGGTCCCTATGGCTACACCTTC; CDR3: CASSAVPGQGPYGYTF
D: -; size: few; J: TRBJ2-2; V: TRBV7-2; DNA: TGTGCCAGCAGCTTAGTCGGCCCCCCCGGGGAGCTGTTTTTT; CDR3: CASSLVGPPGELFF
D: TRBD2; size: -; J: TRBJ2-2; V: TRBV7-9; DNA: TGTGCCAGCAGCTTAGGTAGCGGGTTGAACACCGGGGAGCTGTTTTTT; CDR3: CASSLGSGLNTGELFF
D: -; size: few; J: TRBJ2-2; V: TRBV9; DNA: TGTGCCAGCAGCGTAGATCTAGTGGCCGGGGAGCTGTTTTTT; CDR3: CASSVDLVAGELFF
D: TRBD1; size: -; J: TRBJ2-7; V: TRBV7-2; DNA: TGTGCCAGCAGCCTACAGGGGGCTCCGGACTTC; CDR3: CASSLQGAPDF
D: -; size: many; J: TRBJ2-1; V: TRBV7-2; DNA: TGTGCCAGCAGTCCGGTCGGGGTTGGTGAGCAGTTCTTC; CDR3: CASSPVGVGEQFF
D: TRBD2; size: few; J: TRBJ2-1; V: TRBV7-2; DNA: TGTGCCAGCAGCCCAGCGGGACCGGGGGAGCAGTTCTTC; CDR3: CASSPAGPGEQFF
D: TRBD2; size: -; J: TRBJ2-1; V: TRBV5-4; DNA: TGTGCCAGCAGCCCGAGGGCGGGACTAGCGGTTAATGAGCAGTTCTTC; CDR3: CASSPRAGLAVNEQFF
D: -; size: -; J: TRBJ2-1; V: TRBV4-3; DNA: TGCGCCAGCAGCCAAGATTCGACAGAGCCTTACAATGAGCAGTTCTTC; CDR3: CASSQDSTEPYNEQFF
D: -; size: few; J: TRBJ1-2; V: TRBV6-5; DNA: TGTGCCAGCAGGCTCTCCACTCCCTATGGCTACACCTTC; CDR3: CASRLSTPYGYTF
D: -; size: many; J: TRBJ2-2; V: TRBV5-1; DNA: TGCGCCAGCAGCCTCGAGGGCCGTGGGACCGGGGAGCTGTTTTTT; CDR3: CASSLEGRGTGELFF
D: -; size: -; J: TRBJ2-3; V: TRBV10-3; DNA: TGTGCCATCAGAGAGTCGGGTGTATCGACAGATACGCAGTATTTT; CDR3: CAIRESGVSTDTQYF
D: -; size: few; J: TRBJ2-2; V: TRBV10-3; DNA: TGTGCCATCAGTGAGAAGACTACGAACACCGGGGAGCTGTTTTTT; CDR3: CAISEKTTNTGELFF